This TCR beta chain was sequenced for a study of CD8+ T cells in alopecia areata (dated by TCRdb to 2017 to 2018). The study in broad terms: Treated patients were enrolled in an open-label pilot trial of oral tofacitinib at 5 to 10 mg twice daily for moderate-to-severe alopecia areata. Tofacitinib was administered for 6 to 18 months, and 6 months of follow-up off drug were then conducted to assess delayed response and recurrence. For the treated patients, the SALT score, which quantifies what percentage of scalp surface area is affected, served as the measure of disease severity. High-throughput TCRbeta sequencing was used to examine T cell clonal expansion in alopecia areata in both the C3H/HeJ mouse model and human patients. Scalp tissue and sorted CD4+ and CD8+ peripheral blood T cells from patchy and totalis/universalis alopecia areata patients and from healthy controls were covered by human TCRbeta sequencing. Biopsies were taken from tofacitinib-treated patients at baseline and again at 4 and 24 weeks into treatment, and several of those patients also had a later scalp biopsy. Scalp clonality was compared across normal scalp (n=4), patchy alopecia areata scalp (n=8), and alopecia totalis/universalis scalp (n=8). The RNA source kit depended on sample type: the PAXgene miRNA kit for fixed scalp, the miRNeasy kit for PBMCs, and the RNeasy kit for mouse skin. Amplification of TCRbeta CDR3 regions was done by immunoSEQ multiplex PCR using 35 Vbeta forward primers and 13 Jbeta reverse primers.

Libraries were made using the immunoSEQ multiplex PCR assay. RNA was extracted from all samples and reverse transcribed into cDNA as template for TCR sequencing. SuperScript III was used to make first-strand cDNA, primed with a 2:1 mix of oligo-dT and random hexamers. A synthetic immune receptor repertoire was used to measure amplification bias, and any remaining bias was corrected computationally. Per the original workflow: Raw reads were preprocessed to remove errors, and CDR3 was defined by IMGT conventions from the conserved cysteine to phenylalanine. Clonality was calculated as 1 minus Shannon entropy normalized by log2 of the number of productive unique TCRs. CD4 or CD8 identity of scalp clones was inferred by cross-referencing scalp TCRbeta sequences with sorted blood CD4 and CD8 repertoires. TCRdb holds this immuneACCESS table with in-frame rearrangements only. Some clones are missing; in checked studies, unresolved V genes explain under half, and the rest has no known cause. V and J calls plus clone size are reproduced from that table; the DNA served to infer D and trimming. The sample includes fewer than 100,000 clones, with over 70% observed a single time. The ten largest account for approximately 15% of the sample.

Study-wide conclusions, independent of this receptor: Scalp TCR repertoire analysis is complicated because resident alphabeta T cells in normal human skin are also sequenced, whereas mouse skin is dominated by gammadelta T cells. The treated cohort was small, with a single nonresponder, so links between baseline CD8+ expansion and response need larger studies. With tofacitinib, both scalp clonality and the number of expanded CD8+ clones among the top 100 scalp clones went down significantly. Shared TCR sequences between patients were less evident than in mice, which may be partly attributable to HLA diversity in the patient population. Higher clonality and more expanded CD8+ clones were observed in lesional scalp than in normal scalp, particularly in alopecia totalis/universalis, a finding suggestive of antigenic drive. Many expanded lesional clones persisted in scalp and blood during tofacitinib treatment, which may partly explain relapse after stopping treatment.

As regards this clone: Its specific antigen is unknown. No quality values exist for individual bases; no much larger clone is one base distant.

This specimen's treatment or condition label, per the study, means: oral pan-JAK inhibitor, 5-10 mg twice daily. Lesional scalp punch biopsies and peripheral blood were collected from alopecia areata patients. PBMCs were isolated by density centrifugation and stained for CD3, CD4 and CD8, and CD4+ and CD8+ T cells were sorted on a FACSAria. Inclusive of the bounding cysteine and phenylalanine, the CDR3 is 17 residues long. The read is trimmed to its CDR3 DNA, 51 bases read in frame from base 1. V is clipped by 8 bases and J by 2 bases, and the sequence between their germline boundaries is 24 bases long. CDR1 and CDR2 were assigned from the germline V gene as SGHTA and FQGNSA.

Recombination joined TRBV7-2 with TRBJ1-2, with the D segment identity uncertain. Sequenced here: CD8+ T cells sorted from blood, sampled at week 44, from a patient treated with tofacitinib. This receptor was taken from a human donor with alopecia areata. CDR3 loop: CASRPGSMEAGNYGYTF. Here is the DNA: TGTGCCAGCCGACCTGGATCAATGGAGGCTGGGAACTATGGCTACACCTTC. With the portions outside the CDR3 filled from the reference TRBV7-2 and TRBJ1-2 genes, the complete variable region becomes GAGVSQSPSNKVTEKGKDVELRCDPISGHTALYWYRQSLGQGLEFLIYFQGNSAPDKSGLPSDRFSAERTGGSVSTLTIQRTQQEDSAVYLCASRPGSMEAGNYGYTFGSGTRLTVV.